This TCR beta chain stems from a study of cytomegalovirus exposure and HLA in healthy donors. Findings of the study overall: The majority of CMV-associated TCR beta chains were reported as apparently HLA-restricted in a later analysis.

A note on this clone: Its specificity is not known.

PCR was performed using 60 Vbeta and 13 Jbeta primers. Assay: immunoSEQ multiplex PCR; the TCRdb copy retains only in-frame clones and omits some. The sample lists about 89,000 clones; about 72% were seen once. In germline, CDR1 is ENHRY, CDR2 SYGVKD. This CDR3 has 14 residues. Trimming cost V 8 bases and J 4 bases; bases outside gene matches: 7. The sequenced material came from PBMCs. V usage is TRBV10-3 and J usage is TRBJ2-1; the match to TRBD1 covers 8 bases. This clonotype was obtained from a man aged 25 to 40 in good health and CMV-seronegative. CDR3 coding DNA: TGTGCCATCGCGAGAGGACAGGGTTACAATGAGCAGTTCTTC. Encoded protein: CAIARGQGYNEQFF.